Presented here are 25 T cell receptor beta chains from one specimen sequenced in a study of T cells in women clearing cervical HPV infection. Measured with immunoSEQ multiplex PCR; TCRdb has only the in-frame clones, and not every one. This sample carries over 25,000 clones, with about 23% going to the ten biggest clones. Sequencing used blood buffy coat. Receptor source: a woman aged 18 to 75 with a cervical HPV16 infection that either progressed to CIN3+ or cleared (not recorded which).

A word on this clone: The read terminates 3 residues ahead of where the CDR3 ends, so the germline J gene completes it. The V and J genes are TRBV5-1 and TRBJ2-1; the D is unclear. In germline, CDR1 is SGHRS, CDR2 YFSETQ. Trimming cost V 3 bases and J 9 bases, with 13 bases left between them. This CDR3 has 13 amino acids. The CDR3 spells CASSSLGLIEQFF. The sequenced CDR3 bases are TGCGCCAGCAGCTCCCTAGGCCTAATTGAG.

As to this clone: At one boundary the junction diverges from the germline segment, which might be a read error. The read terminates 3 residues ahead of where the CDR3 ends, so the germline J gene completes it. The V and J genes are TRBV23-1 and TRBJ2-3, with TRBD1 identical over 8 bases. TRBV23-1 is noted as an ORF with a role that remains uncertain. The CDR3 covers 19 residues. CDR3 region: CASSQGTGARPNRTDTQYF. The covered CDR3 bases are TGCGCCAGCAGTCAAGGGACAGGAGCCAGACCGAACCGCACGGATACG.

On this clone: The read stops 3 residues short of the end of the CDR3; the missing end is completed from the germline J gene. The V and J genes are TRBV20-1 and TRBJ1-2; D may be TRBD1 (5 bases). Per germline, CDR1 DFQATT and CDR2 SNEGSKA (reference sequence). This CDR3 contains 13 residues. CDR3 amino acids: CSAGGTSRYDYTF. The CDR3 bases that were read are TGCAGTGCTGGCGGGACTAGCCGCTACGAC.

Concerning this clone: The read gets to within 3 residues of the CDR3 end, and the germline J gene fills in the rest. V is TRBV10-1 and J is TRBJ1-1, with D maybe TRBD1 (6 bases). The V and J ends lost 4 bases and 5 bases respectively, with 11 bases between them. Germline-derived CDR1 and CDR2 are WNHNN and SYGVQD (reference sequence). The CDR3 loop spans 13 amino acids. The CDR3 region is CASSADRRTEAFF. The CDR3 DNA, read in part, is TGCGCCAGCAGTGCGGACAGAAGGACTGAA.

A note on this clone: The missing CDR3 end, 3 residues past where the read stops, is filled in from the germline J gene. The rearrangement links TRBV18 to TRBJ2-1; 12 bases line up with TRBD2. The CDR3 has 16 amino acids. J lost 5 bases, V lost 0 bases, and 2 bases had no gene match. Germline V lookup: CDR1 KGHSH, CDR2 LQKENI. This CDR3 is CASSPPRLAGDNEQFF. The DNA read from the CDR3 is TGTGCCAGCTCACCACCGAGACTAGCGGGAGACAATGAG. The full variable domain, completed using reference TRBV18 and TRBJ2-1, is NAGVMQNPRHLVRRRGQEARLRCSPMKGHSHVYWYRQLPEEGLKFMVYLQKENIIDESGMPKERFSAEFPKEGPSILRIQQVVRGDSAAYFCASSPPRLAGDNEQFFGPGTRLTVL.

Concerning this clone itself: The CDR3 is cut off 3 residues early in the read; its end comes from the germline J gene. The V and J genes are TRBV20-1 and TRBJ2-3; 10 positions agree with TRBD1. Trimming took 5 bases from V and 6 from J; bases not matched to a gene: 11. There are 15 residues in the CDR3. The V gene's germline CDR1 is DFQATT and CDR2 SNEGSKA (reference sequence). The CDR3 reads CSAQDRGLLRDTQYF. Incomplete CDR3 DNA: TGCAGTGCTCAAGACAGGGGGCTTTTGCGGGATACG.

Concerning this clone: The sequenced fragment ends 3 residues before the CDR3 boundary, so the rest is inferred from the germline J gene. The V and J genes are TRBV19 and TRBJ2-2; 7 bases fit TRBD1. Germline V gives CDR1 LNHDA, CDR2 SQIVND (reference sequence). CDR3 length: 16 amino acids. The CDR3 protein is CASSRIQGTGANVLFF. The CDR3 bases that were read are TGTGCCAGTAGTAGGATACAGGGGACCGGGGCCAACGTG.

This CDR3 is CASSPGQGANQPQHF. The covered CDR3 bases are TGTGCCAGCAGCCCTGGACAGGGTGCGAATCAGCCC. The chain couples TRBV12-3 or TRBV12-4 to TRBJ1-5; 8 bases match TRBD1. The CDR3 is cut off 3 residues early in the read; its end comes from the germline J gene. The trim removed 6 bases at V and 4 bases at J, leaving 8 bases unmatched. This CDR3 contains 15 residues.

Remarks on this clone: From the germline J gene comes the end of the CDR3, since the read stops 3 residues before it. V and J are TRBV19 and TRBJ2-7; D may be TRBD1 (6 bases). This CDR3 has 12 amino acids. The V end lost 6 bases, the J end lost 3 bases, and 9 bases lay between the germline ends. Germline lookup yields CDR1 LNHDA and CDR2 SQIVND (reference sequence). This CDR3 is CASRQGNYEQYF. CDR3 bases read: TGTGCCAGTAGACAGGGAAACTACGAG.

A word on this clone: Its ends do not fully match the called genes, so a read error is possible. The read ends 3 residues before the CDR3 terminus; that terminus is restored from the germline J gene. Other DNA sequences in this specimen translate into the identical CDR3. The chain is built from TRBV6-9 and TRBJ1-3, with no clear D. The CDR3 spans 16 residues. Germline CDR1 is MNHGY and CDR2 is SVAAGI. CDR3 DNA (partial): TGTGCCAGCAGTTATTACTACCTTTCTCCTGGAAACACA. Translated: CASSYYYLSPGNT. The whole CDR3 sequence is CASSYYYLSPGNTIYF.

On this clone itself: The CDR3 end lies 3 residues beyond the end of the read and is filled in from the germline J gene. This rearrangement joins TRBV7-8 to TRBJ2-7; no reliable D call. Germline CDR1 is SGHVS and CDR2 is FQNEAQ. V lost 0 bases, J lost 0 bases, and 12 bases lay in between. CDR3 length: 16 amino acids. The sequenced CDR3 bases are TGTGCCAGCAGCTTAGCGCCAGGTACCAGCTCCTACGAG. This codes for CASSLAPGTSSYE. Given in full, the CDR3 is CASSLAPGTSSYEQYF.

Concerning this clone: The read finishes 3 residues shy of the CDR3 end, and the germline J gene is used to complete it. V usage is TRBV7-9 and J usage is TRBJ2-2; 10 nucleotides match TRBD1. The germline gives CDR1 SEHNR, CDR2 FQNEAQ (reference sequence). The CDR3 is made up of 13 amino acids. CDR3 loop: CASSIGRDRGLFF. The covered CDR3 bases are TGTGCCAGCAGCATAGGACGGGACAGGGGG. Looking up the rest from reference TRBV7-9 and TRBJ2-2 gives the full variable domain: DTGVSQNPRHKITKRGQNVTFRCDPISEHNRLYWYRQTLGQGPEFLTYFQNEAQLEKSRLLSDRFSAERPKGSFSTLEIQRTEQGDSAMYLCASSIGRDRGLFFGEGSRLTVL.

As concerns this clone: Read sequence stops 3 residues before the CDR3 end, and the germline J gene provides the missing end. The chain uses TRBV29-1 and TRBJ1-4, with D unclear. This CDR3 region has 13 residues. Germline V gene data show CDR1 as SQVTM and CDR2 as ANQGSEA. The V end lost 2 bases, the J end lost 7 bases, and 11 bases lay between the germline ends. The CDR3 bases that were read are TGCAGCGTTGAATCCCCCGTCAGTGAAAAA. Protein product: CSVESPVSEK. The complete CDR3 sequence is CSVESPVSEKLFF.

Concerning this clone: The CDR3 end lies 3 residues beyond the end of the read and is filled in from the germline J gene. The rearrangement joins TRBV10-3 to TRBJ2-5, with 7 bases that match TRBD2. The junction had 5 bases not matched to a gene; V was cut back by 3 bases and J by 4 bases. The CDR3 is made up of 14 amino acids. The germline CDR1 and CDR2 sequences are ENHRY and SYGVKD. CDR3 loop: CAISDVSGIETQYF. The DNA read from the CDR3 is TGTGCCATCAGTGATGTCAGCGGGATAGAGACC.

The CDR3 region is CASSLDGSRANEQYF. The CDR3 DNA, read in part, is TGCGCCAGCAGCTTGGATGGATCGCGGGCTAACGAG. J is TRBJ2-7 and V is TRBV5-1, with a possible D match to TRBD2 (5 bases). Read data end 3 residues before the CDR3 end; the end is taken from the germline J gene. Germline CDR1 and CDR2: SGHRS and YFSETQ. Trimming took off 0 bases at V and 5 bases at J, with 15 bases between the two ends. The CDR3 runs 15 residues.

As concerns this clone: Read data end 3 residues before the CDR3 end; the end is taken from the germline J gene. The chain joins TRBV7-3 to TRBJ2-3, with TRBD2 identical over 7 bases. Trimming cost V 1 base and J 3 bases; bases outside gene matches: 1. This CDR3 is 14 amino acids long. Germline assignment: CDR1 SGHTA and CDR2 FQGTGA. CDR3 protein: CASSLMGGTDTQYF. The CDR3 DNA, read in part, is TGTGCCAGCAGCTTAATGGGGGGGACAGATACG.

On this clone: The read stops 3 residues short of the end of the CDR3; the missing end is completed from the germline J gene. This chain joins TRBV19 and TRBJ1-2, with D possibly matching TRBD1 (5 bases). Germline CDR1 and CDR2: LNHDA and SQIVND (reference sequence). The CDR3 extends over 13 amino acids. CDR3 loop: CASSGLIYNDYTF. CDR3 bases read: TGTGCCAGTTCGGGACTTATATACAATGAC.

As concerns this clone: Sequencing ends 3 residues short of the CDR3 end; the germline J gene provides the rest. The rearrangement joins TRBV7-9 to TRBJ1-2; D remains unclear. Trimming took off 5 bases at V and 6 bases at J, with 13 bases between the two ends. The CDR3 length is 13 residues. The germline V gene has CDR1 SEHNR and CDR2 FQNEAQ (reference sequence). CDR3 in amino acids: CASSPAGRDGYTF. The sequenced CDR3 bases are TGTGCCAGCAGCCCGGCGGGGAGGGATGGC.

Comment on this clone: The CDR3 end is not reached by the read, which stops 3 residues before it; the germline J gene fills it in. The chain uses TRBV2 and TRBJ1-2; D remains ambiguous. V lost 6 bases and J 3 bases, leaving 5 bases between the germline ends. The CDR3 consists of 11 residues. Germline V gives CDR1 SNHLY, CDR2 FYNNEI. The CDR3 bases that were read are TGTGCCAGCAGGAGGGACTATGGC. Encoded protein: CASRRDYG. The entire CDR3 protein is CASRRDYGYTF.

Note on this clone: The CDR3 extends 3 residues past the end of the read, so its final part is completed from the germline J gene. The V and J genes are TRBV20-1 and TRBJ2-5, with 7 bases matching TRBD1. The CDR3 totals 18 residues. Losses at the gene ends were 0 bases for V and 2 bases for J; bases not matched to a gene: 15. Germline V lookup: CDR1 DFQATT, CDR2 SNEGSKA (reference sequence). The CDR3 DNA, read in part, is TGCAGTGCTAGAGAGGGAGAGGGGGCAGGGGCGCTGCAAGAGACC. Encoded protein: CSAREGEGAGALQET. The whole CDR3 is CSAREGEGAGALQETQYF.

As concerns this clone: The missing CDR3 end, 3 residues past where the read stops, is filled in from the germline J gene. The gene calls are TRBV5-1 and TRBJ1-2; D remains unclear. Germline V gene lookup returns CDR1 SGHRS and CDR2 YFSETQ. CDR3 length: 14 residues. V lost 1 base and J lost 0, with 7 bases in between. The covered CDR3 bases are TGCGCCAGCAGCTTGCAGGCGTCTAACTATGGC. Translation gives CASSLQASNYG. In full, the CDR3 is CASSLQASNYGYTF.

On this clone: The read terminates 3 residues ahead of where the CDR3 ends, so the germline J gene completes it. This chain joins TRBV2 and TRBJ2-5; D is possibly TRBD2 (6 bases). From germline, CDR1 is SNHLY and CDR2 FYNNEI. The V gene lost 7 bases and the J gene lost 6 bases, with 18 bases spanning the gap. The CDR3 has 14 amino acids. CDR3 sequence reads: CASKEGVATKTQYF. The sequenced part of the CDR3 DNA is TGTGCCAGCAAGGAGGGAGTAGCGACGAAGACC.

With regard to this clone: One junction end disagrees with the germline gene, perhaps due to a read error. The read finishes 3 residues shy of the CDR3 end, and the germline J gene is used to complete it. V and J are TRBV2 and TRBJ2-3; D is possibly TRBD2 (7 bases). This CDR3 has 16 amino acids. The germline V gene encodes CDR1 SNHLY and CDR2 FYNNEI. CDR3 sequence reads: CASREGGALGSETQYF. CDR3 bases read: TGTGCCAGCAGGGAGGGGGGGGCCTTGGGGTCAGAGACG.

A remark on this clone: The sequence runs out 3 residues before the end of the CDR3; the remainder is reconstructed from the germline J gene. The V call is TRBV30, the J call TRBJ1-6, with D tentatively TRBD1 (5 bases). Deletions cut 5 bases from V and 9 bases from J, with 11 bases between. The germline V gene encodes CDR1 GTSNPN and CDR2 SVGIG (reference sequence). This CDR3 is built from 12 residues. The CDR3 region is CAWCEGSSPLHF. The part of the CDR3 DNA that was read is TGTGCCTGGTGTGAGGGGAGTTCACCC. The variable domain in full, completed from reference TRBV30 and TRBJ1-6, reads SQTIHQWPATLVQPVGSPLSLECTVEGTSNPNLYWYRQAAGRGLQLLFYSVGIGQISSEVPQNLSASRPQDRQFILSSKKLLLSDSGFYLCAWCEGSSPLHFGNGTRLTVT.

In the case of this clone: The CDR3 extends 3 residues past the end of the read, so its final part is completed from the germline J gene. The chain combines TRBV7-2 with TRBJ2-5; TRBD2 might be the D (6 bases). The CDR3 has 14 residues. CDR1 and CDR2 (germline): SGHTA, FQGNSA. The V gene lost 2 bases and the J gene lost 0 bases, with 7 bases spanning the gap. CDR3 loop: CASSLRGYQETQYF. Incomplete CDR3 DNA: TGTGCCAGCAGCTTACGGGGGTACCAAGAGACC.